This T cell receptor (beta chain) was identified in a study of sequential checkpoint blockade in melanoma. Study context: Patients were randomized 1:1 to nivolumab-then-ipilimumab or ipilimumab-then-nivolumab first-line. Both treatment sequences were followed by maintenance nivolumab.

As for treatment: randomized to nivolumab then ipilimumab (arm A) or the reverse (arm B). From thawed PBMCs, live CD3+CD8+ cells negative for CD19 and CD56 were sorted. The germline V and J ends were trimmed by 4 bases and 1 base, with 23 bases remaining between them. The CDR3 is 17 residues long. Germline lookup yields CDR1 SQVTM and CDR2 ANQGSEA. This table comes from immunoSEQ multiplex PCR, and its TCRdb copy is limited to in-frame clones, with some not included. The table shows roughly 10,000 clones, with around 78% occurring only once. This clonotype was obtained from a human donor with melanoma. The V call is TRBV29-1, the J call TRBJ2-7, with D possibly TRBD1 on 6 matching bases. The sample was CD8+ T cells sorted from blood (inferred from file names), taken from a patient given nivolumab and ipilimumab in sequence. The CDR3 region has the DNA TGCAGCGTTGTTGACCCCGGACAGACGATTAGATCCTACGAGCAGTACTTC. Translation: CSVVDPGQTIRSYEQYF.